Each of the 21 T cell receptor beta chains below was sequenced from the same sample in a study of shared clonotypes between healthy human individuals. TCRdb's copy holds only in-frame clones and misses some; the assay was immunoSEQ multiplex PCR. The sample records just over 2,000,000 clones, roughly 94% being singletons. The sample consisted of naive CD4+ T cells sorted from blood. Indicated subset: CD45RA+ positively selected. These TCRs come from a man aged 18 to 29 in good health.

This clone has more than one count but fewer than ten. CDR3 amino acids: CSVGSGDLSNQPQHF. In nucleotides, the CDR3 is TGCAGCGTTGGGTCCGGGGACCTTAGCAATCAGCCCCAGCATTTT. This rearrangement joins TRBV29-1 to TRBJ1-5; TRBD1 is a possible D gene (5 bases). Trimming took off 4 bases at V and 0 bases at J, with 13 bases between the two ends. The CDR3 contains 15 residues. Germline CDR1 is SQVTM and CDR2 is ANQGSEA.

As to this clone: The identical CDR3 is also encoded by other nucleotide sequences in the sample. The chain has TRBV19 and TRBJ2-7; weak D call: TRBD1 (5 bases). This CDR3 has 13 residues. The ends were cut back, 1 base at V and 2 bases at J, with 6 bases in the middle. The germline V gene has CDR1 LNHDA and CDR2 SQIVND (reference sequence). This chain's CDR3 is CASSIGRAYEQYF. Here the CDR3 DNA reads TGTGCCAGTAGTATAGGCAGGGCCTACGAGCAGTACTTC.

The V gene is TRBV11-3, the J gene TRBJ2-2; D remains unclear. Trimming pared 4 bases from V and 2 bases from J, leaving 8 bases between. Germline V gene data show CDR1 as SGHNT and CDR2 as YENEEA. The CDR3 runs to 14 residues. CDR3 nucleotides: TGTGCCAGCAGCTCTGCAGGTAACACCGGGGAGCTGTTTTTT. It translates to CASSSAGNTGELFF.

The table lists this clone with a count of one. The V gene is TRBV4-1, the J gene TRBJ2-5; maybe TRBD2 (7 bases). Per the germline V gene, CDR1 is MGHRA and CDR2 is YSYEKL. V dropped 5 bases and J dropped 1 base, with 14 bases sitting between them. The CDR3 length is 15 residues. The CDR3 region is CASSNGGASQETQYF. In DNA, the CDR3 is TGCGCCAGCAGCAATGGGGGGGCGAGCCAAGAGACCCAGTACTTC.

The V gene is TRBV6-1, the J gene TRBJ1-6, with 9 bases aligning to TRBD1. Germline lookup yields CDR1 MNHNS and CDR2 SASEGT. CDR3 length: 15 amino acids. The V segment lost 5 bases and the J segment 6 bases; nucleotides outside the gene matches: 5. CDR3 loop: CASSLLDRGNSPLHF. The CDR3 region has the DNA TGTGCCAGCAGTCTCCTGGACAGGGGTAATTCACCCCTCCACTTT.

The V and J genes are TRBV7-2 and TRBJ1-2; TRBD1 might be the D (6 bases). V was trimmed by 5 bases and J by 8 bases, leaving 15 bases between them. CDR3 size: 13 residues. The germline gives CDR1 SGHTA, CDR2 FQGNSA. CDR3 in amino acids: CASSLRQERGYTF. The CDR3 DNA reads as TGTGCCAGCAGCCTAAGACAGGAGAGGGGCTACACCTTC.

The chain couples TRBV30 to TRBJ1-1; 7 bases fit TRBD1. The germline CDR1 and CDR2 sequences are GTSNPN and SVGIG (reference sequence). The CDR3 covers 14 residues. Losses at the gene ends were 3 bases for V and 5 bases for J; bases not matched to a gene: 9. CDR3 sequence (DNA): TGTGCCTGGAGGAGACAGGGAGGAGGGACTGAAGCTTTCTTT. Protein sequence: CAWRRQGGGTEAFF.

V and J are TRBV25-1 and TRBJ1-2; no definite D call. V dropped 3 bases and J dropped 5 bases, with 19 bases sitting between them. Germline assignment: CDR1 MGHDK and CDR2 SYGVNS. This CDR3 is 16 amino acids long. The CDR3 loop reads CASSEMTNPSRYGYTF. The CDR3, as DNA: TGTGCCAGCAGTGAGATGACAAACCCAAGTCGTTATGGCTACACCTTC.

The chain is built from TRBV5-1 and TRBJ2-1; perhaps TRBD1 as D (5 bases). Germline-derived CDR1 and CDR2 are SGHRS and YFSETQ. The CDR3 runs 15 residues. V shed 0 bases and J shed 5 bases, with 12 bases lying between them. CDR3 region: CASSLASGYHNEQFF. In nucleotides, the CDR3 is TGCGCCAGCAGCTTGGCCTCAGGGTACCACAATGAGCAGTTCTTC.

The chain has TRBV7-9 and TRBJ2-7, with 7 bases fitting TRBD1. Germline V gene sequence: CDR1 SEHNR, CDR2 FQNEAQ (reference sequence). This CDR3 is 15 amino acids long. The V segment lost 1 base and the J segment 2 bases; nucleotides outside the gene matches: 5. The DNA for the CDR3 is TGTGCCAGCAGCTTAGAGGACAGGCGTCCCTACGAGCAGTACTTC. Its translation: CASSLEDRRPYEQYF.

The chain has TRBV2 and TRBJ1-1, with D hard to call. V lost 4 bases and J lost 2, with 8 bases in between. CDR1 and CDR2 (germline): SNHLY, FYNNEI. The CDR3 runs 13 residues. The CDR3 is CASSARGNTEAFF. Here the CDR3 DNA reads TGTGCCAGCAGTGCCCGGGGTAACACTGAAGCTTTCTTT.

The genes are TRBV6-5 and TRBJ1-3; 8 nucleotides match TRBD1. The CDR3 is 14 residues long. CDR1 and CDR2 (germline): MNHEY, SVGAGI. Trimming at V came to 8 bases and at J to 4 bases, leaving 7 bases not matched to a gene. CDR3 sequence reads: CASRRRGLGNTIYF. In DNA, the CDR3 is TGTGCCAGCCGCCGCAGGGGGCTGGGAAACACCATATATTTT.

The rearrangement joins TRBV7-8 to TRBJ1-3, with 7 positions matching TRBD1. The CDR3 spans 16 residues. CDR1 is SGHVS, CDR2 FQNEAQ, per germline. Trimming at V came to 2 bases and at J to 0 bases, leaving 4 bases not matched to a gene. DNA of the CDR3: TGTGCCAGCAGCTTACGAACAGGGGCCTCTGGAAACACCATATATTTT. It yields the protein CASSLRTGASGNTIYF.

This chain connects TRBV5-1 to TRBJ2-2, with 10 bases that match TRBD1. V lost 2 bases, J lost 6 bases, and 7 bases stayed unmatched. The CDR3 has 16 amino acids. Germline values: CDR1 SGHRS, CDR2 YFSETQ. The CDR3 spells CASSFHATGGPGELFF. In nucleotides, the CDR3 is TGCGCCAGCAGCTTTCACGCGACAGGGGGCCCCGGGGAGCTGTTTTTT.

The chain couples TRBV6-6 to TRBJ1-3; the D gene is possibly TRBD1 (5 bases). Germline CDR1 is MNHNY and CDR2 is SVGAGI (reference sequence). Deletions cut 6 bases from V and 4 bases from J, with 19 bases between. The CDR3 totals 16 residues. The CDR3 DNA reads TGTGCCAGCAGCGGAGGGGACGCTTCTTCGGGAAACACCATATATTTT. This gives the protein CASSGGDASSGNTIYF.

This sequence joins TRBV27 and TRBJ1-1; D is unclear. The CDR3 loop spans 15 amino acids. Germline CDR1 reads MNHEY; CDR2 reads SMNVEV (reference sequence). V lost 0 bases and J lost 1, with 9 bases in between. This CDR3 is CASSLSRMRNTEAFF. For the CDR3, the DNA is TGTGCCAGCAGTTTATCGAGGATGAGGAACACTGAAGCTTTCTTT.

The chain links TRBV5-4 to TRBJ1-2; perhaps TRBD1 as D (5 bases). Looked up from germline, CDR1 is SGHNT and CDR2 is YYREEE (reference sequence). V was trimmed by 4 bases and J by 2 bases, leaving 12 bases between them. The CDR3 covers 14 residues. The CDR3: CASSLAGYNYGYTF. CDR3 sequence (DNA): TGTGCCAGCAGCCTGGCAGGGTACAACTATGGCTACACCTTC.

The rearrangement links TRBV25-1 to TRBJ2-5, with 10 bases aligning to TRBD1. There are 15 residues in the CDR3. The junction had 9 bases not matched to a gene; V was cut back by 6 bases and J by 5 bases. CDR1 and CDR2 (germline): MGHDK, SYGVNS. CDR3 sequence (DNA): TGTGCCAGCAGACGGGGACAGGGGATAAAGGAGACCCAGTACTTC. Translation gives CASRRGQGIKETQYF.

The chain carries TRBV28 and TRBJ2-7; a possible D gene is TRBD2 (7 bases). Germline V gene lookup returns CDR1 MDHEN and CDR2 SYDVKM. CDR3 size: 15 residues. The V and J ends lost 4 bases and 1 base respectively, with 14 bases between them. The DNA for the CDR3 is TGTGCCAGCAGTTCGGAGGGGGGGGCTTCCTACGAGCAGTACTTC. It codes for CASSSEGGASYEQYF.

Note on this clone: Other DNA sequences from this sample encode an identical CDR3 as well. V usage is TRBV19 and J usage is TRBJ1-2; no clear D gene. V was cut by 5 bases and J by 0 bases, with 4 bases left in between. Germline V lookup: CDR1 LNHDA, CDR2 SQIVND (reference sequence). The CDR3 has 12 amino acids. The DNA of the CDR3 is TGTGCCAGTAGTGGGGCTAACTATGGCTACACCTTC. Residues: CASSGANYGYTF.

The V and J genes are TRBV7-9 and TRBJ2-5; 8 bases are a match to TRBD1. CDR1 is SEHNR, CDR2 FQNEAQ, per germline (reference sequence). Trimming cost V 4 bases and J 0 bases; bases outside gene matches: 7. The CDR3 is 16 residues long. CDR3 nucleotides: TGTGCCAGCAGCTGGGGGGACAGGACGTACCAAGAGACCCAGTACTTC. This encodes CASSWGDRTYQETQYF. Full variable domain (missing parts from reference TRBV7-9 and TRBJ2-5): DTGVSQNPRHKITKRGQNVTFRCDPISEHNRLYWYRQTLGQGPEFLTYFQNEAQLEKSRLLSDRFSAERPKGSFSTLEIQRTEQGDSAMYLCASSWGDRTYQETQYFGPGTRLLVL.